This record concerns one TCR beta chain sequence. The specificity of this receptor is unknown. Nothing much larger sits one base from this clone, and base qualities are not available. These data originate in a study of response to subunit inactivated influenza vaccine (dated by TCRdb to between 2017 and 2018). With respect to the entire study: To follow how T cells responded to a trivalent subunit inactivated influenza vaccine, the researchers relied on deep quantitative profiling of the T cell receptor repertoire. Study-level results and caveats: The authors proposed that each seasonal influenza vaccination may bring in only a limited number of new T cells.

The CDR1 and CDR2 encoded by the germline V gene (reference sequence) are DFQATT and SNEGSKA. The CDR3, cysteine through phenylalanine, is 13 amino acids long. The sequence is cut down to CDR3 DNA, 39 bases in frame from base 1. The V and J ends are trimmed by 6 bases and 4 bases, leaving 13 bases between them. Library preparation employed RT-PCR. Sequencing used an Illumina HiSeq 2500. TCRdb reworked the public reads: Q25 trimming with fastp, MiXCR clone assembly, productive beta chains retained. All rows with the same CDR3 protein become a single entry with the most common DNA and genes. This sample gives around 710,000 distinct CDR3 sequences in total; roughly 13% of them show up just once. The top ten constitute 6.5% to 8.5% of the sample.

This clonotype was sampled from a man in his forties or fifties who received an inactivated influenza vaccine. Donor details come from another sample of the same person, matched by shared clones. This specimen was PBMCs from blood, taken 14 to 15 days before vaccination. The rearranged chain carries TRBV20-1 and TRBJ1-5; too little of a D gene remains to name it. The CDR3 protein: CSAHRGGNQPQHF. The DNA is TGCAGTGCCCACCGAGGAGGAAATCAGCCCCAGCATTTT.